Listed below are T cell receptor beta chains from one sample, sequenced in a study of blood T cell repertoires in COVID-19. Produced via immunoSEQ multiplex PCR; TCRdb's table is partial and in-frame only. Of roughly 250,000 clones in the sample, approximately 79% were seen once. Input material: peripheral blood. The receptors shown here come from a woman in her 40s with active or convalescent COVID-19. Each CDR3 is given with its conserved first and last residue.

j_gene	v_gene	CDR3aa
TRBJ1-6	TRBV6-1	CASSEGQAYNSPLHF
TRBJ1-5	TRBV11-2	CASSLDPVSQPQHF
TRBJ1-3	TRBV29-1	CSVGGSSGNTIYF
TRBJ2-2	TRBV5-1	CASSLDSTGGVGELFF
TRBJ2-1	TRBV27	CASSLPGPSNEQFF
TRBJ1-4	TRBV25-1	CASSDQNNEKLFF
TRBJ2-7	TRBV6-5	CASSYGRDSYEQYF
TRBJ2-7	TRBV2	CASGRRGQGAIIHF
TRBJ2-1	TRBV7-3	CASSPAQGTYNEQFF
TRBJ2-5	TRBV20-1	CSASYTSGGQETQYF
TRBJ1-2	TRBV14	CASSQDAGLNYGYTF
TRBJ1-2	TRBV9	CASSVGGQGGNYGYTF
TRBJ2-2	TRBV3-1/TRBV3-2	CASSPSSRPGELFF
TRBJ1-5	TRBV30	CAWSVGGGRTQHF
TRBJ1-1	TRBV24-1	CATSDYGNTEAFF
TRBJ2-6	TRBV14	CASSFPSGANVLTF
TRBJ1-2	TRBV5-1	CASSTEAGFGLGYTF